These T cell receptor beta chains were read from a single sample in a study of cytomegalovirus exposure and HLA in healthy donors. This table comes from immunoSEQ multiplex PCR, and its TCRdb copy is limited to in-frame clones, with some not included. The sample yields about 90,000 clones, of which the top ten take up 3% to 3.5%. The sample consisted of PBMCs. Source of these receptors: a woman aged 25-40 years in good health and CMV-seronegative. The CDR3 runs from the conserved cysteine through the conserved F or W. A D gene is named only where the DNA matches it firmly.

>TRBJ2-7|TRBD1|TRBV5-6
CASSSWDRGPLVQYF
>TRBJ1-1|-|TRBV7-8
CASSLGRVVNTEAFF
>TRBJ2-2|-|TRBV10-2
CASSGGYTGELFF
>TRBJ1-2|-|TRBV29-1
CSVEPLGGYTF
>TRBJ2-7|TRBD2|TRBV7-2
CASSRRTSPLEQYF
>-|TRBD2|TRBV5-5
CASTVSGNSYEQYF
>TRBJ2-3|-|TRBV11-1
CASSLDGGHDTQYF
>TRBJ2-7|TRBD1|TRBV5-1
CASSGGTGSYEQYF
>TRBJ1-5|-|TRBV2
CASSGRSQPQHF
>TRBJ2-6|-|TRBV2
CASSGQLGGANVLTF
>TRBJ1-1|-|TRBV19
CASTGTKRNTEAFF
>TRBJ2-1|-|TRBV21-1
CASSPGLPFF
>TRBJ2-1|-|TRBV28
CASSFIGGSYNEQFF
>TRBJ1-1|-|TRBV29-1
CSVGSGQPEAFF
>TRBJ2-7|TRBD1|TRBV12-5
CASGLVFQDGTVYEQYF
>TRBJ2-7|-|TRBV6-1
CASSEMRYEQYF
>TRBJ2-7|-|TRBV4-1
CASSQGIQGYEQYF
>TRBJ1-2|-|TRBV7-8
CASSPGLTNGYTF
>TRBJ1-2|-|TRBV11-1
CASSLGLEDYGYTF
>TRBJ1-4|-|TRBV7-2
CASSLTTEGATNEKLFF
>TRBJ2-2|-|TRBV5-8
CASSLARASTGELFF
>TRBJ1-2|-|TRBV28
CASSGGVPDGYTF
>TRBJ2-7|-|TRBV19
CASSIDLSRDYEQYF
>TRBJ2-2|-|TRBV9
CASSPQNTGELFF
>TRBJ1-1|-|TRBV15
CATSRGAGNTEAFF